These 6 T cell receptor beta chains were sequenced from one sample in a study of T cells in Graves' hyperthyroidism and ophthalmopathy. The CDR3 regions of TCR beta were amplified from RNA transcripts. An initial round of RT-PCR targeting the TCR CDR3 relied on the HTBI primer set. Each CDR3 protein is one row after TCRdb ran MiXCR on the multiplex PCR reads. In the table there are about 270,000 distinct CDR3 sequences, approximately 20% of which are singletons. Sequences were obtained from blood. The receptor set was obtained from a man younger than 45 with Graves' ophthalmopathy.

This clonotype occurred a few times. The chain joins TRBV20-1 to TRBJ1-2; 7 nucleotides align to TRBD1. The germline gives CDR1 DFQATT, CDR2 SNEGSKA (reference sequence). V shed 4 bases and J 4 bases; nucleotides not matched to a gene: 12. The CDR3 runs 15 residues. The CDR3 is CSATRDSPLGYGYTF. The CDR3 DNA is TGCAGTGCTACCCGGGACAGTCCACTTGGCTATGGCTACACCTTC.

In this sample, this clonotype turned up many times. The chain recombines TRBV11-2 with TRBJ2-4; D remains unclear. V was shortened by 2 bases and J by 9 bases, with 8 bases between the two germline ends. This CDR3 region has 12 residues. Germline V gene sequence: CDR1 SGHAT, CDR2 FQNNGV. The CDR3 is CASSLFEFIQYF. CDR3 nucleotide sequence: TGTGCCAGCAGCTTATTTGAGTTCATTCAGTACTTC. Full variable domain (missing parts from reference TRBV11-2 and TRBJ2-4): EAGVAQSPRYKIIEKRQSVAFWCNPISGHATLYWYQQILGQGPKLLIQFQNNGVVDDSQLPKDRFSAERLKGVDSTLKIQPAKLEDSAVYLCASSLFEFIQYFGAGTRLSVL.

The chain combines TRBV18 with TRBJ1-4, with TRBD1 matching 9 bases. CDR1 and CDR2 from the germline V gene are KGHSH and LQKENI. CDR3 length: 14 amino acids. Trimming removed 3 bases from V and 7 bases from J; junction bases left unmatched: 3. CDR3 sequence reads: CASSPTGGPEKLFF. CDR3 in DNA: TGTGCCAGCTCACCGACAGGGGGACCTGAAAAACTGTTTTTT.

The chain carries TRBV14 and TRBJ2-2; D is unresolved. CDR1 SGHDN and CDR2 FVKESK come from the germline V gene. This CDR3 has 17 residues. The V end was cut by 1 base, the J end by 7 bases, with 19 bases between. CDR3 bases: TGTGCCAGCAGCCAAGTCTTGCAAGCCAACCTAAACGGGGAGCTGTTTTTT. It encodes CASSQVLQANLNGELFF. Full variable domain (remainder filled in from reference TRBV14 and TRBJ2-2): EAGVTQFPSHSVIEKGQTVTLRCDPISGHDNLYWYRRVMGKEIKFLLHFVKESKQDESGMPNNRFLAERTGGTYSTLKVQPAELEDSGVYFCASSQVLQANLNGELFFGEGSRLTVL.

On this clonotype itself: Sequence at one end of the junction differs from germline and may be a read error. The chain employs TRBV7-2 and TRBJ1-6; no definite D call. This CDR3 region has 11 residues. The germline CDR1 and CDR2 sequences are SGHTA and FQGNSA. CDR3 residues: CASNLGLTLHF. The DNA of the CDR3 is TGTGCCAGCAACTTAGGACTAACCCTCCACTTT.

This CDR3 is CASSVGWTSWSPLHF. In DNA form, the CDR3 reads TGTGCCAGCAGCGTAGGGTGGACTTCTTGGTCACCCCTCCACTTT. The chain employs TRBV9 and TRBJ1-6; D ambiguous. Between the trimmed V and J ends, which lost 0 bases and 10 bases, there was a span of 14 bases. Per the germline V gene, CDR1 is SGDLS and CDR2 is YYNGEE. The CDR3 is made up of 15 amino acids.